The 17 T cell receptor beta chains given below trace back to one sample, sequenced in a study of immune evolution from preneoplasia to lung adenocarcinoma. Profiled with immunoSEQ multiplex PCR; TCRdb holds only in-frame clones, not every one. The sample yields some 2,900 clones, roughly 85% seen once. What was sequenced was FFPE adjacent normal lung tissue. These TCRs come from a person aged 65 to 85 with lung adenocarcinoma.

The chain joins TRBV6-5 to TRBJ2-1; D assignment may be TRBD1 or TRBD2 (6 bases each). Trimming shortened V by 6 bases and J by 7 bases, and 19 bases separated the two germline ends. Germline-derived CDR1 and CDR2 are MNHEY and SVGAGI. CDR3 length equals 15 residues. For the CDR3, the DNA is TGTGCCAGCAGATACCCCGGGGGCTCCTCTAATGAGCAGTTCTTC. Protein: CASRYPGGSSNEQFF.

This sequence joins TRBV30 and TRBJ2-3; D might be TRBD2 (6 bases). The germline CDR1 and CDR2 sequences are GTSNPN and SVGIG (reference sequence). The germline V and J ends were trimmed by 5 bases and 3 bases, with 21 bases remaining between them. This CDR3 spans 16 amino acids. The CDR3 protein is CAWDLGTAEGTDTQYF. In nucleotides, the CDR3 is TGTGCCTGGGATCTTGGGACGGCGGAGGGGACAGATACGCAGTATTTT.

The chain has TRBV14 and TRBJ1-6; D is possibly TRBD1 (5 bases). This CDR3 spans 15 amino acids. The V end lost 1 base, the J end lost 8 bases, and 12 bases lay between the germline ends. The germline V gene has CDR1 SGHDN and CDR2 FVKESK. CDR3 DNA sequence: TGTGCCAGCAGCCAAGCAGGGCCAGCTTATTCACCCCTCCACTTT. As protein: CASSQAGPAYSPLHF.

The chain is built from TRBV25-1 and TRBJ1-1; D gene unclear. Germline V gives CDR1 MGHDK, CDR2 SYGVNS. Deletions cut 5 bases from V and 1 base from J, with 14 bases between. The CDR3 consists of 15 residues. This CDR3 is CASSPPGTKNTEAFF. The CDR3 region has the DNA TGTGCCAGCAGTCCCCCGGGTACCAAGAACACTGAAGCTTTCTTT.

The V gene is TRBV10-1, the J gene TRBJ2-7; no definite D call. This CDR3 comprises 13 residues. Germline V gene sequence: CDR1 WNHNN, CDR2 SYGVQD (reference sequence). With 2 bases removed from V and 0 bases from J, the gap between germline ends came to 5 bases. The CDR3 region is CASSERFSYEQYF. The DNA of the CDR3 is TGCGCCAGCAGTGAGCGATTCTCCTACGAGCAGTACTTC.

The chain's CDR3 is CASSEQSNYGYTF. The CDR3, as DNA: TGTGCCAGCAGTGAGCAGTCCAACTATGGCTACACCTTC. The chain uses TRBV2 and TRBJ1-2; D is undetermined. V was shortened by 3 bases and J by 2 bases, with 7 bases between the two germline ends. This CDR3 is built from 13 residues. Germline values: CDR1 SNHLY, CDR2 FYNNEI. The complete variable domain, with remaining parts taken from reference TRBV2 and TRBJ1-2, reads EPEVTQTPSHQVTQMGQEVILRCVPISNHLYFYWYRQILGQKVEFLVSFYNNEISEKSEIFDDQFSVERPDGSNFTLKIRSTKLEDSAMYFCASSEQSNYGYTFGSGTRLTVV.

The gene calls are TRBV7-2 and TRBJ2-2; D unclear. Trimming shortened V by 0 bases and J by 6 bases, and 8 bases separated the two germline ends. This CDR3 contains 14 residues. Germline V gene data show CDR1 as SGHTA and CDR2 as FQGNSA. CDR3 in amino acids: CASSLALGAGELFF. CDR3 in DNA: TGTGCCAGCAGCTTAGCGTTAGGAGCCGGGGAGCTGTTTTTT.

The CDR3, as DNA: TGTGCCTGGAGTGTACGGACAGCCACCAATGAGCAGTTCTTC. It translates to CAWSVRTATNEQFF. This sequence joins TRBV30 and TRBJ2-1; D is perhaps TRBD1 (6 bases). The CDR3 is 14 amino acids. V lost 0 bases and J lost 6, with 12 bases in between. From germline, CDR1 is GTSNPN and CDR2 SVGIG (reference sequence).

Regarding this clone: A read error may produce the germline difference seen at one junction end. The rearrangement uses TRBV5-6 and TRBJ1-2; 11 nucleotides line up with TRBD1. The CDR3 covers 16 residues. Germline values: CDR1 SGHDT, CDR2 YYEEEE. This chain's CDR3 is CASGFNPGQGDYGYTF. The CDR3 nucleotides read TGTGCCAGCGGCTTCAATCCGGGACAGGGGGACTATGGCTACACCTTC.

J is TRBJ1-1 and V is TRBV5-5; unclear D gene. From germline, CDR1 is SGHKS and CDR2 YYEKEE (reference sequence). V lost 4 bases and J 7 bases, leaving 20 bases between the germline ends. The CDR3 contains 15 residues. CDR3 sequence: CASSSQPGSGVEAFF. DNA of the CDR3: TGTGCCAGCAGCAGTCAACCGGGGTCGGGAGTTGAAGCTTTCTTT.

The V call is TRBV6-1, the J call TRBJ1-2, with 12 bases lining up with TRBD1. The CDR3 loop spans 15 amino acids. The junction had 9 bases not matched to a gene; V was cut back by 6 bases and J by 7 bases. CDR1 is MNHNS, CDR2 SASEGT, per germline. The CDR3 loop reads CASRIGGQGAGGYTF. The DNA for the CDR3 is TGTGCCAGCAGAATAGGGGGACAGGGGGCCGGTGGCTACACCTTC.

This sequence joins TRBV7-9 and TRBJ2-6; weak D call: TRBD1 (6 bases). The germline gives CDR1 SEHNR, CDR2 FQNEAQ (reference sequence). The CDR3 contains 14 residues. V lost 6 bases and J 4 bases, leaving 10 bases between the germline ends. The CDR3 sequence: CASSGGTGANVLTF. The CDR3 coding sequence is TGTGCCAGCAGTGGGGGCACGGGGGCCAACGTCCTGACTTTC.

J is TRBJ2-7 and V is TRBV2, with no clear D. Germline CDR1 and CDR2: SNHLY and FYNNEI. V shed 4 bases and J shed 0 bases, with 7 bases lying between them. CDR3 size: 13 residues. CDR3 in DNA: TGTGCCAGCAGTGGGGAACTCTCCTACGAGCAGTACTTC. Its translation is CASSGELSYEQYF.

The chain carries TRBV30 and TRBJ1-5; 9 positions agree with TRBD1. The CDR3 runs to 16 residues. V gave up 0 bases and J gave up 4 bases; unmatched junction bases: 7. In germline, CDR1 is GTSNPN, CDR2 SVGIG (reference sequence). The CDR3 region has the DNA TGTGCCTGGAGTGTACTAGGGGGACAGGGTAATCAGCCCCAGCATTTT. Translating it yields CAWSVLGGQGNQPQHF.

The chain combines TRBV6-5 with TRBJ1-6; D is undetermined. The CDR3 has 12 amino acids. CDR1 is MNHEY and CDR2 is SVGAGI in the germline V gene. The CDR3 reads CATSSYNSPLHF. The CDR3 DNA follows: TGTGCGACCAGCTCCTATAATTCACCCCTCCACTTT.

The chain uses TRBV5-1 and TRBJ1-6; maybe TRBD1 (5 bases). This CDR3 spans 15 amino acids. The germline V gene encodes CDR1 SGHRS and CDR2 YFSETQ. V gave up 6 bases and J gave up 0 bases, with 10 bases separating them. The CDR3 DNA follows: TGCGCCAGCACCAGAGACAGCTCCTATAATTCACCCCTCCACTTT. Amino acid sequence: CASTRDSSYNSPLHF.

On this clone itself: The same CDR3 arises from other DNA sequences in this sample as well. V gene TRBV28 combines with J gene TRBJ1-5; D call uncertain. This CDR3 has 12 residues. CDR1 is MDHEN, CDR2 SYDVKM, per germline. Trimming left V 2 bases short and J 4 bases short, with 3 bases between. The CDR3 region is CASSLLNQPQHF. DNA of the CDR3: TGTGCCAGCAGTTTACTGAATCAGCCCCAGCATTTT.